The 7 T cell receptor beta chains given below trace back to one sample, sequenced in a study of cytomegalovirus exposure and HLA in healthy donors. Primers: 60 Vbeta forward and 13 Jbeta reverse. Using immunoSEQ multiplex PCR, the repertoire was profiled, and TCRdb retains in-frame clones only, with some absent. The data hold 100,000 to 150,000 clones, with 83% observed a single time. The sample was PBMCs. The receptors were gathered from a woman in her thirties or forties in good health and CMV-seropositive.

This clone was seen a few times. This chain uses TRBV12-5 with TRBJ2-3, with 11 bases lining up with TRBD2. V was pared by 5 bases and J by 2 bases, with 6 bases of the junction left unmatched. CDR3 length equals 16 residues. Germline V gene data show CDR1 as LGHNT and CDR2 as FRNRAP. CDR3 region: CASGESSGRVTDTQYF. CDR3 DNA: TGTGCTAGTGGTGAAAGTAGCGGGAGGGTCACAGATACGCAGTATTTT.

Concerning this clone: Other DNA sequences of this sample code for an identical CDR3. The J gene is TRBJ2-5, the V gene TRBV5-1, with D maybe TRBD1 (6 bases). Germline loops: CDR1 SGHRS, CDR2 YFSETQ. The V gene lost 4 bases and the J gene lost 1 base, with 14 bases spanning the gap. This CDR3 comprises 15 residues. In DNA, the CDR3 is TGCGCCAGCAGCAAGGAGGACAGATCCCAAGAGACCCAGTACTTC. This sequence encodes CASSKEDRSQETQYF. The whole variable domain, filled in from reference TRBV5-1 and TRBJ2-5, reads KAGVTQTPRYLIKTRGQQVTLSCSPISGHRSVSWYQQTPGQGLQFLFEYFSETQRNKGNFPGRFSGRQFSNSRSEMNVSTLELGDSALYLCASSKEDRSQETQYFGPGTRLLVL.

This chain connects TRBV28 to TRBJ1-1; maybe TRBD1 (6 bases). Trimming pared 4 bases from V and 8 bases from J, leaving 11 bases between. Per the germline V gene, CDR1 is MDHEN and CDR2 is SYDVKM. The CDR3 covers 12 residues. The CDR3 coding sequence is TGTGCCAGCAGTTCCGACAGGCGAGAAGCTTTCTTT. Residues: CASSSDRREAFF.

CDR3 bases: TGCACCAGCAGCCAAGATAGCGGGAGAGAGGCAGATACGCAGTATTTT. Protein: CTSSQDSGREADTQYF. The rearrangement links TRBV1 to TRBJ2-3; the table's D call, TRBD2, was not checked against the DNA. TRBV1 is reported as a pseudogene. This CDR3 region has 16 residues.

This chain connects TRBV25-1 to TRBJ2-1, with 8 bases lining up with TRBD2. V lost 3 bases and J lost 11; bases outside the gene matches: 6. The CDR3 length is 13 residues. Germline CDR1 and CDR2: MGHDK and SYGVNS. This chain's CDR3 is CASSDPGSGKQFF. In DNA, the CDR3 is TGTGCCAGCAGTGACCCAGGTAGCGGGAAGCAGTTCTTC.

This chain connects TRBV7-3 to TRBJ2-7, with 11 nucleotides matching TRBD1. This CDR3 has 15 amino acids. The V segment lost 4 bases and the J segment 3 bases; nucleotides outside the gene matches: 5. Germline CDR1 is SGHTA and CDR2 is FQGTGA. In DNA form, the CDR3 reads TGTGCCAGCAGCTCACAGGGGACAGGGGGCTACGAGCAGTACTTC. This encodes CASSSQGTGGYEQYF. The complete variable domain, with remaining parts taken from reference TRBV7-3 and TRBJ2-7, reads GAGVSQTPSNKVTEKGKYVELRCDPISGHTALYWYRQSLGQGPEFLIYFQGTGAADDSGLPNDRFFAVRPEGSVSTLKIQRTERGDSAVYLCASSSQGTGGYEQYFGPGTRLTVT.

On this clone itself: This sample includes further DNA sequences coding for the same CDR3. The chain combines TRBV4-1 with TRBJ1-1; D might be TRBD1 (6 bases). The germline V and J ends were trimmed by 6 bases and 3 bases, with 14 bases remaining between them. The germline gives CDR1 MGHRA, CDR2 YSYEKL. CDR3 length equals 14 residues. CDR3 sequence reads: CASSLNRAHTEAFF. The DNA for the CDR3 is TGCGCCAGCAGTCTGAACAGGGCGCACACTGAAGCTTTCTTT.